This T cell receptor beta chain was captured by sequencing in a study of shared clonotypes between healthy human individuals. As concerns this clone: Antigen unknown.

Study-wide results and limits: It was observed that roughly 4.8% of naive CD4 clonotypes were shared across several donors. Richness estimates generally favored naive over memory subsets. Shared clonotypes across all four donors exceeded non-shared ones in generation probability.

The CDR3 length is 13 residues. J was trimmed by 8 bases and V by 4 bases; bases with no gene match: 4. CDR1 is SGHTA, CDR2 FQGTGA, per germline. Donors included only healthy HIV-negative adults lacking recent acute infections or vaccinations. TCRdb's table, derived via immunoSEQ multiplex PCR, lists solely in-frame clones and lacks some. The table has hundreds of thousands of clones, about 97% seen once. This receptor was identified in a woman aged 25 to 39 in good health. The sample comprised naive CD4+ T cells sorted from blood. Indicated subset: CD45RA+ positively selected. This chain uses TRBV7-3 with TRBJ2-1; 8 bases agree with TRBD1. CDR3 sequence: CASSSGQADEQFF. The CDR3 DNA follows: TGTGCCAGCAGCTCGGGACAGGCCGATGAGCAGTTCTTC.